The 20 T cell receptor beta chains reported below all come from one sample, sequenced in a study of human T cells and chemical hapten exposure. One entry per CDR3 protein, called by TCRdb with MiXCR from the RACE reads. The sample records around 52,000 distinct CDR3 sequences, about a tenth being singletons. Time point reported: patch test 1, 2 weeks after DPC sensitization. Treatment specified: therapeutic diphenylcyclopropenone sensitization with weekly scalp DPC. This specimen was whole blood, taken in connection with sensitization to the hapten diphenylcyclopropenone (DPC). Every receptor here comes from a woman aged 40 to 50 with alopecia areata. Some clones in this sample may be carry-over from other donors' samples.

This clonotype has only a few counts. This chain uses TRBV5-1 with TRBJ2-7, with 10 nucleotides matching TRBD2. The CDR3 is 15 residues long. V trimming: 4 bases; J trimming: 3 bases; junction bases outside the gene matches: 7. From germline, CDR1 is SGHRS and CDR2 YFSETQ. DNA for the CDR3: TGCGCCAGCAGCGTCGGGACTAGCGCCTACTACGAGCAGTACTTC. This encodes CASSVGTSAYYEQYF.

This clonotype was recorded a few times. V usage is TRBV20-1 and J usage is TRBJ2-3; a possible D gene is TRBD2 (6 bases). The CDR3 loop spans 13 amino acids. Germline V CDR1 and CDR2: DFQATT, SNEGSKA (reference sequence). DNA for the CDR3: TGCAGCGCCCCGGGACTCCTTCTAGATACGCAGTATTTT. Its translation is CSAPGLLLDTQYF.

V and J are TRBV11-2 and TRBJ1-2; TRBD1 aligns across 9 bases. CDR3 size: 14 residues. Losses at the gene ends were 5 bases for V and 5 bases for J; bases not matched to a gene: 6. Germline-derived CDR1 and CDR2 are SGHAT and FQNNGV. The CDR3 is CASSPTGGGYGYTF. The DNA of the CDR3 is TGTGCCAGCAGCCCCACAGGGGGCGGGTATGGCTACACCTTC.

The CDR3 spells CASSLETGAGETQYF. CDR3 bases: TGCGCCAGCAGCTTGGAGACAGGGGCTGGGGAGACCCAGTACTTC. The chain combines TRBV5-1 with TRBJ2-5; 8 bases line up with TRBD1. Looked up from germline, CDR1 is SGHRS and CDR2 is YFSETQ. The CDR3 consists of 15 residues. V gave up 0 bases and J gave up 5 bases; unmatched junction bases: 6.

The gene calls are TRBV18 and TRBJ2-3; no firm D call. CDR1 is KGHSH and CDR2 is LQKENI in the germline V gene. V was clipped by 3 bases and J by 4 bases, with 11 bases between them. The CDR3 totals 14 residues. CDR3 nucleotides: TGTGCCAGCTCACCCCGGACCCCCCCAGATACGCAGTATTTT. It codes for CASSPRTPPDTQYF.

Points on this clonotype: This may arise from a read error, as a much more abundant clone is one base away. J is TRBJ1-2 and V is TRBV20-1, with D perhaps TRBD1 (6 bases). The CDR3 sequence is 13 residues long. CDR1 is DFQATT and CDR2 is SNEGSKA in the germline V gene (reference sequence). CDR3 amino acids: CSAKRQAIYDYTF. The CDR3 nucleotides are TGCAGTGCTAAGAGACAGGCGATTTATGACTACACCTTC.

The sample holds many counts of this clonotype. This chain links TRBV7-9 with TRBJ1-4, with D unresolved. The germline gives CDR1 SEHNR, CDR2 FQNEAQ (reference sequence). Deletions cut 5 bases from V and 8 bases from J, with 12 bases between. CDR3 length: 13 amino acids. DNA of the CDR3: TGTGCCAGCAGCCTGTCCGTTAAAGAAAAACTGTTTTTT. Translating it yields CASSLSVKEKLFF.

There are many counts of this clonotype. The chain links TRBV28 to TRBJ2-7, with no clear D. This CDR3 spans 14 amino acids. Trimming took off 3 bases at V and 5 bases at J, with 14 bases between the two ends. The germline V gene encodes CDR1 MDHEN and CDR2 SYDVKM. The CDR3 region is CASSFIGVGDEQYF. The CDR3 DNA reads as TGTGCCAGCAGTTTTATTGGCGTTGGCGACGAGCAGTACTTC. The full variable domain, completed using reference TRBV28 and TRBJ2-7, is DVKVTQSSRYLVKRTGEKVFLECVQDMDHENMFWYRQDPGLGLRLIYFSYDVKMKEKGDIPEGYSVSREKKERFSLILESASTNQTSMYLCASSFIGVGDEQYFGPGTRLTVT.

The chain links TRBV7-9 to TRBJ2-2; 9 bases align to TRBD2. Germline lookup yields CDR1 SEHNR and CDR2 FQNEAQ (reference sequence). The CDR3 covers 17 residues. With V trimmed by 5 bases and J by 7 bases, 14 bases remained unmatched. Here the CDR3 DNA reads TGTGCCAGCAGCCCGAGGGGCGCGCTAGCGGGGTTCGGGGAGCTGTTTTTT. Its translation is CASSPRGALAGFGELFF.

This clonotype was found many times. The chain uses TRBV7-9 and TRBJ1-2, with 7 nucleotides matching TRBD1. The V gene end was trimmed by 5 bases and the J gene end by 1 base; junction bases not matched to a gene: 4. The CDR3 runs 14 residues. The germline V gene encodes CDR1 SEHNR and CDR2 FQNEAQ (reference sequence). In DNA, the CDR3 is TGTGCCAGCAGCCCTACAGGGGATAACTATGGCTACACCTTC. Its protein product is CASSPTGDNYGYTF.

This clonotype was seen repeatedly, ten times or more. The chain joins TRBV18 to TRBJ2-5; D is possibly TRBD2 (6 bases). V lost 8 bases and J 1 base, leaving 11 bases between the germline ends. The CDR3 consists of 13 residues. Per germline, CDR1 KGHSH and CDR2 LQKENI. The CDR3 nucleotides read TGTGCCAGCCGGGCGGGACCCCAAGAGACCCAGTACTTC. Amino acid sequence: CASRAGPQETQYF.

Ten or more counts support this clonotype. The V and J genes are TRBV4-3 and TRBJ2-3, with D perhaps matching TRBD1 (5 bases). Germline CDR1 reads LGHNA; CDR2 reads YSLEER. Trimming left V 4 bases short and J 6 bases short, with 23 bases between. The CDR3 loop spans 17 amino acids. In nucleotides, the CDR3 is TGCGCCAGCAGCCCCGGCCCAGGGCAGGGAAGGCATGATACGCAGTATTTT. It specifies CASSPGPGQGRHDTQYF.

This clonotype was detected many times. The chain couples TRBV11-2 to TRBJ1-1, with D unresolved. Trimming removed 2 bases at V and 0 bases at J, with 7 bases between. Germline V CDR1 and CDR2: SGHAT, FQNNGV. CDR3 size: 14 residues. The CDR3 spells CASSLTRLNTEAFF. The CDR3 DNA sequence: TGTGCCAGCAGCTTAACACGGTTGAACACTGAAGCTTTCTTT.

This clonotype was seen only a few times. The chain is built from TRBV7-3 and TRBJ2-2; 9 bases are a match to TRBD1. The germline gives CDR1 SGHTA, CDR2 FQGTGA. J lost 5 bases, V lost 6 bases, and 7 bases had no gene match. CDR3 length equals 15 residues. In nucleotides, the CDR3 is TGTGCCAGCAGAGGGACAGGGATGGGGACCGGGGAGCTGTTTTTT. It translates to CASRGTGMGTGELFF.

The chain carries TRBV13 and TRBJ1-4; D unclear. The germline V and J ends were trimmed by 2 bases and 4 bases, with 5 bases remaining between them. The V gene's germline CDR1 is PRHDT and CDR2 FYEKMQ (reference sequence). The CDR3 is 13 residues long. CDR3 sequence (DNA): TGTGCCAGCAGCTTAAGCAGTAATGAAAAACTGTTTTTT. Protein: CASSLSSNEKLFF.

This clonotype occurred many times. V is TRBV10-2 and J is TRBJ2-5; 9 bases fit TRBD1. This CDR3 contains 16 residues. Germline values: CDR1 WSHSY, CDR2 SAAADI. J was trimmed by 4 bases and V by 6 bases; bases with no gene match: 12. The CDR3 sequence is CASRRIQGALVETQYF. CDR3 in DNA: TGCGCCAGCAGGAGGATACAGGGGGCGCTGGTAGAGACCCAGTACTTC.

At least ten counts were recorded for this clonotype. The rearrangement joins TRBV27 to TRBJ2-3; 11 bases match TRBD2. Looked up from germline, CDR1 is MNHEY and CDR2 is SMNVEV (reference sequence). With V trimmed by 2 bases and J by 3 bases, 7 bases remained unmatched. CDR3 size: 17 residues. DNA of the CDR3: TGTGCCAGCAGTTTAGGTAGCGGGGGGGCTTGGACAGATACGCAGTATTTT. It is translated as CASSLGSGGAWTDTQYF.

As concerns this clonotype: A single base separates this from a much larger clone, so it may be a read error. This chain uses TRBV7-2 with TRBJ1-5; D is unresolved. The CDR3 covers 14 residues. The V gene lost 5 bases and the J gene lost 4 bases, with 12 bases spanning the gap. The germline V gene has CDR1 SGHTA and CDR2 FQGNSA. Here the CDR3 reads CASSLDGPNQPQHF. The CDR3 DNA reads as TGTGCCAGCAGCCTCGACGGTCCGAATCAGCCCCAGCATTTT.

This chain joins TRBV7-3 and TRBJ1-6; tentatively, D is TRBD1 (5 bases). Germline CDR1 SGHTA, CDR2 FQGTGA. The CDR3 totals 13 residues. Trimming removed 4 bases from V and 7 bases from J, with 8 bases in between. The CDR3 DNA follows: TGTGCCAGCAGCTCGGGGGGGAATTCACCCCTCCACTTT. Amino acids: CASSSGGNSPLHF. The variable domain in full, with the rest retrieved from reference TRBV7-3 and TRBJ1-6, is GAGVSQTPSNKVTEKGKYVELRCDPISGHTALYWYRQSLGQGPEFLIYFQGTGAADDSGLPNDRFFAVRPEGSVSTLKIQRTERGDSAVYLCASSSGGNSPLHFGNGTRLTVT.

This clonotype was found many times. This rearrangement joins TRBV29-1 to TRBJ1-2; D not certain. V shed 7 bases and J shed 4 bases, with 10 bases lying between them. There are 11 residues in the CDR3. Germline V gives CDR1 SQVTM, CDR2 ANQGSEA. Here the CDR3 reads CSGWTAYGYTF. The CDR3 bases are TGCAGCGGGTGGACGGCCTATGGCTACACCTTC. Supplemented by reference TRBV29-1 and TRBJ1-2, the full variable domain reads SAVISQKPSRDICQRGTSLTIQCQVDSQVTMMFWYRQQPGQSLTLIATANQGSEATYESGFVIDKFPISRPNLTFSTLTVSNMSPEDSSIYLCSGWTAYGYTFGSGTRLTVV.